One and the same sample provided the 20 T cell receptor beta chains below, sequenced in a study of blood T cell repertoires in COVID-19 (dated by TCRdb to 2020 to 2022). Library method: the immunoSEQ multiplex PCR assay. TCRdb holds this immuneACCESS table with in-frame rearrangements only. Some clones are missing; in checked studies, unresolved V genes explain under half, and the rest has no known cause. The sample yields about 51,000 clones; 80% to 90% were counted once. The top ten hold over 1% of the sample. The material sequenced was peripheral blood. These receptors came from a man between 60 and 75 years old with acute or convalescent COVID-19.

The chain links TRBV11-2 to TRBJ2-7; 7 nucleotides agree with TRBD2. The CDR3 runs to 13 residues. The V and J ends lost 3 bases and 3 bases, in that order; junction bases with no gene match: 2. The germline gives CDR1 SGHAT, CDR2 FQNNGV. CDR3 amino acids: CASSLTGGYEQYF. For the CDR3, the DNA is TGTGCCAGCAGCTTGACGGGGGGCTACGAGCAGTACTTC.

The chain joins TRBV7-2 to TRBJ2-2, with D possibly TRBD1 on 6 matching bases. Trimming removed 5 bases from V and 3 bases from J, with 13 bases in between. CDR3 length: 15 residues. Germline V gives CDR1 SGHTA, CDR2 FQGNSA. The CDR3 nucleotides read TGTGCCAGCAGCCAGCAGACAGGATACACCGGGGAGCTGTTTTTT. Protein sequence: CASSQQTGYTGELFF.

V usage is TRBV5-1 and J usage is TRBJ2-3; D is undetermined. The V end lost 0 bases, the J end lost 1 base, and 3 bases lay between the germline ends. Germline V gene lookup returns CDR1 SGHRS and CDR2 YFSETQ. CDR3 length: 13 amino acids. The CDR3 here is CASSLAGTDTQYF. CDR3 coding DNA: TGCGCCAGCAGCTTGGCCGGCACAGATACGCAGTATTTT.

V is TRBV5-1 and J is TRBJ2-1; tentative D call: TRBD1 (6 bases). Germline CDR1 and CDR2: SGHRS and YFSETQ. Trimming pared 4 bases from V and 0 bases from J, leaving 11 bases between. This CDR3 comprises 15 residues. The CDR3 is CASSLGQHSYNEQFF. CDR3 nucleotide sequence: TGCGCCAGCAGCCTTGGACAGCACTCCTACAATGAGCAGTTCTTC.

The V gene is TRBV5-3, the J gene TRBJ2-3; D is possibly TRBD1 (6 bases). TRBV5-3 is classed as an ORF, of uncertain function. V lost 5 bases to trimming and J lost 4 bases, with 8 bases between them. The CDR3 contains 12 residues. The CDR3 sequence is CARRQGPDTQYF. The DNA for the CDR3 is TGTGCCAGAAGGCAGGGGCCAGATACGCAGTATTTT.

The chain is built from TRBV12-3 or TRBV12-4 and TRBJ1-4, with D maybe TRBD1 (5 bases). The V and J ends lost 5 bases and 8 bases respectively, with 6 bases between them. The CDR3 loop spans 11 amino acids. The CDR3 coding sequence is TGTGCCAGCAGTGGACACGAAAAACTGTTTTTT. As protein: CASSGHEKLFF.

The V and J genes are TRBV5-4 and TRBJ1-2, with 10 bases that match TRBD1. V shed 1 base, J shed 3 bases, and the junction held 9 bases outside the gene matches. Germline V lookup: CDR1 SGHNT, CDR2 YYREEE (reference sequence). The length of the CDR3 is 17 residues. Written as DNA, the CDR3 is TGTGCCAGCAGCTTGAACTCGGGACAGGGGCAGTACTATGGCTACACCTTC. It is translated as CASSLNSGQGQYYGYTF. The full variable domain, completed using reference TRBV5-4 and TRBJ1-2, is ETGVTQSPTHLIKTRGQQVTLRCSSQSGHNTVSWYQQALGQGPQFIFQYYREEENGRGNFPPRFSGLQFPNYSSELNVNALELDDSALYLCASSLNSGQGQYYGYTFGSGTRLTVV.

This chain connects TRBV3-1 (or the pseudogene TRBV3-2) to TRBJ1-1, with TRBD1 matching 11 bases. Trimming cost V 3 bases and J 6 bases; bases outside gene matches: 6. The germline gives CDR1 LGHDT, CDR2 YNNKEL (reference sequence). CDR3 length: 15 residues. DNA for the CDR3: TGTGCCAGCAGCCATGGCCGGGACAGGGGGTCTGAAGCTTTCTTT. Its protein product is CASSHGRDRGSEAFF.

V gene TRBV5-1 combines with J gene TRBJ1-1, with 8 bases lining up with TRBD1. The CDR3 loop spans 18 amino acids. The V segment lost 2 bases and the J segment 0 bases; nucleotides outside the gene matches: 12. Germline V gives CDR1 SGHRS, CDR2 YFSETQ. CDR3 residues: CASSFPPSQGAMNTEAFF. The CDR3 DNA is TGCGCCAGCAGCTTTCCACCCTCGCAGGGGGCGATGAACACTGAAGCTTTCTTT.

This clone has just a few counts. The chain uses TRBV4-1 and TRBJ2-1, with 7 bases fitting TRBD1. The trim removed 3 bases at V and 3 bases at J, leaving 11 bases unmatched. This CDR3 comprises 17 residues. The germline V gene encodes CDR1 MGHRA and CDR2 YSYEKL. The chain's CDR3 is CASSQARRGPVYNEQFF. CDR3 bases: TGCGCCAGCAGCCAGGCCCGAAGGGGGCCGGTCTACAATGAGCAGTTCTTC.

This chain connects TRBV4-2 to TRBJ1-1; TRBD1 aligns across 8 bases. CDR3 length: 16 residues. Germline CDR1 is LGHNA and CDR2 is YNFKEQ. V shed 2 bases and J 4 bases; nucleotides not matched to a gene: 9. The DNA of the CDR3 is TGTGCCAGCAGCCAAATACAGGGGGTGGGGGTCACTGAAGCTTTCTTT. It is translated as CASSQIQGVGVTEAFF.

The V gene is TRBV11-2, the J gene TRBJ1-5, with D possibly matching TRBD1 (6 bases). CDR3 size: 12 residues. V lost 4 bases, J lost 7 bases, and 8 bases lay in between. Germline CDR1 reads SGHAT; CDR2 reads FQNNGV. The CDR3 DNA sequence: TGTGCCAGCAGCTCAGGGGAACAGCCCCAGCATTTT. As protein: CASSSGEQPQHF. Complete variable domain (other parts from reference TRBV11-2 and TRBJ1-5): EAGVAQSPRYKIIEKRQSVAFWCNPISGHATLYWYQQILGQGPKLLIQFQNNGVVDDSQLPKDRFSAERLKGVDSTLKIQPAKLEDSAVYLCASSSGEQPQHFGDGTRLSIL.

The chain couples TRBV6-5 to TRBJ2-5; D is undetermined. Germline V gene lookup returns CDR1 MNHEY and CDR2 SVGAGI. The CDR3 contains 13 residues. V shed 6 bases and J shed 7 bases, with 15 bases lying between them. The CDR3 sequence is CASSYNTGGTQYF. CDR3 sequence (DNA): TGTGCCAGCAGCTACAACACGGGTGGGACCCAGTACTTC.

CDR3 coding DNA: TGTGCCAGCAGTTATAGGGGCGGAGGGGCCTACGAGCAGTACTTC. As protein: CASSYRGGGAYEQYF. The chain couples TRBV6-5 to TRBJ2-7; TRBD2 is a possible D gene (6 bases). V lost 3 bases and J 2 bases, leaving 14 bases between the germline ends. Per germline, CDR1 MNHEY and CDR2 SVGAGI. The CDR3 is 15 amino acids.

The CDR3 DNA reads as TGTGCCACCGCAGAAGGGGCCAACGTCCTGACTTTC. This gives the protein CATAEGANVLTF. The chain recombines TRBV15 with TRBJ2-6, with D unresolved. V was clipped by 8 bases and J by 4 bases, with 6 bases between them. Germline V CDR1 and CDR2: LNHNV, YYDKDF (reference sequence). CDR3 length equals 12 residues.

This clone was seen just once. Germline and junction disagree at one end, which may indicate a read error. V and J are TRBV18 and TRBJ1-1; 7 bases map to TRBD1. CDR1 is KGHSH and CDR2 is LQKENI in the germline V gene. CDR3 length: 15 amino acids. CDR3 sequence (DNA): TGTGCCAGCTCGCCACAGGGGCCTGGGAACACTGAAGCTTTCTTT. Translated, it gives CASSPQGPGNTEAFF.

As DNA, the CDR3 is TGTGCCAGCAGCCCCGACAGGAACTCTGGAAACACCATATATTTT. Its translation is CASSPDRNSGNTIYF. The V and J genes are TRBV5-5 and TRBJ1-3; maybe TRBD1 (6 bases). V was shortened by 4 bases and J by 0 bases, with 11 bases between the two germline ends. This CDR3 region has 15 residues. Germline V gene data show CDR1 as SGHKS and CDR2 as YYEKEE (reference sequence).

V gene TRBV5-8 combines with J gene TRBJ2-2; 8 nucleotides align to TRBD1. This CDR3 is 16 amino acids long. Trimming cost V 4 bases and J 4 bases; bases outside gene matches: 9. Germline assignment: CDR1 SGHTS and CDR2 YDEGEE. The CDR3 is CASSRTGSWSTGELFF. The CDR3 region has the DNA TGTGCCAGCAGCCGGACAGGGTCATGGAGCACCGGGGAGCTGTTTTTT.

The chain is built from TRBV4-1 and TRBJ2-7, with TRBD2 as a possible D gene (5 bases). The CDR3 loop spans 14 amino acids. The V gene lost 2 bases and the J gene lost 3 bases, with 11 bases spanning the gap. CDR1 MGHRA and CDR2 YSYEKL come from the germline V gene. Here the CDR3 reads CASSQFPGDYEQYF. The CDR3 DNA reads as TGCGCCAGCAGCCAATTCCCCGGGGACTACGAGCAGTACTTC.

The chain uses TRBV11-2 and TRBJ2-3, with 16 nucleotides matching TRBD2. J lost 6 bases, V lost 4 bases, and 7 bases had no gene match. The CDR3 extends over 17 amino acids. Germline V gene data show CDR1 as SGHAT and CDR2 as FQNNGV. The CDR3 loop is CASSSRMGLAGGDTQYF. The CDR3 DNA follows: TGTGCCAGCAGCTCCCGAATGGGACTAGCGGGGGGGGATACGCAGTATTTT.